This TCR beta chain stems from a study of blood T cell repertoires in COVID-19. Germline CDR1 is LGHDT and CDR2 is YNNKEL (reference sequence). This CDR3 spans 12 amino acids. The V and J ends lost 3 bases and 6 bases respectively, with 8 bases between them. Method: immunoSEQ multiplex PCR; TCRdb's copy keeps in-frame clones and lacks some. The data show about 92,000 clones, over 60% seen once. Sequencing was carried out using peripheral blood. This TCR came from a man over 45 who had recovered from COVID-19. This chain links TRBV3-1 (or the pseudogene TRBV3-2) with TRBJ1-1; D not certain. CDR3 residues: CASSQSIAEAFF. The CDR3 region has the DNA TGTGCCAGCAGCCAGTCTATTGCTGAAGCTTTCTTT.